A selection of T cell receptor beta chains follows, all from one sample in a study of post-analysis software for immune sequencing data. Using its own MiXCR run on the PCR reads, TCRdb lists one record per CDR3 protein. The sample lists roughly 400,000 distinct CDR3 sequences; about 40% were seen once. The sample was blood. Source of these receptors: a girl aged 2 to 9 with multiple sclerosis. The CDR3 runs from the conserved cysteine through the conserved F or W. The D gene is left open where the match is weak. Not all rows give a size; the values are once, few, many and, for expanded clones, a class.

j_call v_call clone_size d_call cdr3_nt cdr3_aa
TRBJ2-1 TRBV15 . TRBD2 TGTGCCACCAGCAAAGGACTAGCGGGAACCAATGAGCAGTTCTTC CATSKGLAGTNEQFF
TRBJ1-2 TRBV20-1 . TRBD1 TGCAGTGCTTTAGTAGAGGGGGACAGGGTTGGCTATGGCTACACCTTC CSALVEGDRVGYGYTF
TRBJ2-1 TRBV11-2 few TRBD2 TGTGCCAGCAGTTGGACTAGCGGGATTTACCGCAATGAGCAGTTCTTC CASSWTSGIYRNEQFF
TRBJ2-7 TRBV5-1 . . TGCGCCAGCAGCTTGGGAACAGCCATATACTACGAGCAGTACTTC CASSLGTAIYYEQYF
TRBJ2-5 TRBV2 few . TGTGCCAGCAGTGATGGCGGGTATGAGACCCAGTACTTC CASSDGGYETQYF
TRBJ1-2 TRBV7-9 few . TGTGCCAGCAGCTTCATTTCCTATGGCTACACCTTC CASSFISYGYTF
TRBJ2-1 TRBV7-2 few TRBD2 TGTGCCAGCAGCCCACTAGCGCTATCCTACAATGAGCAGTTCTTC CASSPLALSYNEQFF
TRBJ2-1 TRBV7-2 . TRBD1 TGTGCCAGCAGCCACACAGGGGATTATAGGAATGAGCAGTTCTTC CASSHTGDYRNEQFF
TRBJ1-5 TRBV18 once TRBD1 TGTGCCAGCTCACGCGACAGGGAGGCGCCCCAGCATTTT CASSRDREAPQHF
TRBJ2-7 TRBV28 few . TGTGCCAGCAGTGAGGACAGAACCAGCTCCTACAATGAGCAGTACTTC CASSEDRTSSYNEQYF
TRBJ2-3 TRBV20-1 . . TGCAGTGCTTCCGGCAGGCAGGGCCGCACAGATACGCAGTATTTT CSASGRQGRTDTQYF
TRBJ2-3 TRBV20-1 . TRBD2 TGCAGCGGGAAGACTAGCGGGGGAGCGGATACGCAGTATTTT CSGKTSGGADTQYF
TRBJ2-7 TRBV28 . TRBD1 TGTGCCAGTCGGGGACAGGGTCCCTACGAGCAGTACTTC CASRGQGPYEQYF
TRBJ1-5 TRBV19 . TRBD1 TGTGCCACCATAACAATAAAGGACAGGGATGTTTGTAGCAATCAGCCCCAGCATTTT CATITIKDRDVCSNQPQHF
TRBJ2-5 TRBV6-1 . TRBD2 TGTGCCAGCACCAGGACTAGCGGGAGGGCCTATTTTGAAGAGACCCAGTACTTC CASTRTSGRAYFEETQYF
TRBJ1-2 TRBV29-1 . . TGCAGCGTTGATCAGGGGCGGAACTATGGCTACACCTTC CSVDQGRNYGYTF
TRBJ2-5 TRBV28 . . TGTGCCAGCAGTCCCCTCGGAGGGGACGTGACCCAGTACTTC CASSPLGGDVTQYF
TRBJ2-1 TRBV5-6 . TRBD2 TGTGCCAGCAGCCCTAGTCGGGGGGGGAACTACAATGAGCAGTTCTTC CASSPSRGGNYNEQFF
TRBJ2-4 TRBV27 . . TGTGCCAGCAGTTCACTAGCATTTGGAGGGGGGGCTCATGAGCAGTACTTC CASSSLAFGGGAHEQYF
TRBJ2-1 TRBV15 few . TGTGCCACCAGCAGAGAGCTGGAGAGGGGGGGCCAGCAGTTCTTC CATSRELERGGQQFF
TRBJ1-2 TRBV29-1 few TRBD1 TGCAGCGTTGAAGATTCTGCCACAGGGGCGGACTATGGCTACACCTTC CSVEDSATGADYGYTF
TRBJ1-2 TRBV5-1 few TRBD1 TGCGCCAGCAGCCACGGACAGGGTGCCTATGGCTACACCTTC CASSHGQGAYGYTF
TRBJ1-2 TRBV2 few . TGTGCCAGCAGTGAAGTCCTAGCTAACTATGGCTACACCTTC CASSEVLANYGYTF
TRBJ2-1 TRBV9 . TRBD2 TGTGCCAGCAGCGTGACTGGGGGGGGTCTATACAATGAGCAGTTCTTC CASSVTGGGLYNEQFF
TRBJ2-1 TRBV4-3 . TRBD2 TGCGCCAGCAGCCAAGGGCTAGCGGGTGAGAATGAGCAGTTCTTC CASSQGLAGENEQFF
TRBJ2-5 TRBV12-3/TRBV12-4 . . TGTGCCAGCAGTTTAGGGCAAGTAGAGGGAGAGACCCAGTACTTC CASSLGQVEGETQYF
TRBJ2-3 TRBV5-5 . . TGTGCCAGCAGCTTGGGCAGGGTTGATACGCAGTATTTT CASSLGRVDTQYF
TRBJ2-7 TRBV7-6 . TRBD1 TGTGCCAGCAGCCGTCCGGGACAGGGCCCCTACGAGCAGTACTTC CASSRPGQGPYEQYF
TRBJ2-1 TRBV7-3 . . TGTGCCAGCAGATCTCCGAATAGCCGGGCGGATGAGCAGTTCTTC CASRSPNSRADEQFF
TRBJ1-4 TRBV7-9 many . TGTGCCAGCAGCCTCCAGGGGACAACTAATGAAAAACTGTTTTTT CASSLQGTTNEKLFF
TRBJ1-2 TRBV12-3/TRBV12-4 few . TGTGCCAGCGCAGGAGCTAACTATGGCTACACCTTC CASAGANYGYTF
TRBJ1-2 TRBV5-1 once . TGCGCCAGCAGCTTGGGGGGGCCGGTTTCTTATGGCTACACCTTC CASSLGGPVSYGYTF
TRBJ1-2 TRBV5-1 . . TGCGCCAGCAGCTTGACTAGCCGGGCGGAGGGCTACACCTTC CASSLTSRAEGYTF
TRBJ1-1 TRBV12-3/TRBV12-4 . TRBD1 TGTGCCAGCACCCCACGGGGACAGGGAGACACTGAAGCTTTCTTT CASTPRGQGDTEAFF
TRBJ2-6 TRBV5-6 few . TGTGCCAGCAGCTTGGCCCCAGGTAAAGTAACTGGGGCCAACGTCCTGACTTTC CASSLAPGKVTGANVLTF